Described below is a single T cell receptor beta chain sequence and its context. Treatment denoted: randomized to nivolumab then ipilimumab (arm A) or the reverse (arm B). Live CD3+CD8+ CD19− CD56− cells were sorted from PBMCs. This CDR3 is built from 15 residues. Per germline, CDR1 SGHTA and CDR2 FQGTGA. Trimming removed 4 bases from V and 6 bases from J, with 18 bases in between. Clones were sequenced by immunoSEQ multiplex PCR, and TCRdb holds only the in-frame ones, with some missing. The profile covers under 20,000 clones, with 80% to 90% appearing a single time and around 34% taken by the ten largest. The sample belongs to a study of sequential checkpoint blockade in melanoma. Study at large: Arm A got nivolumab then ipilimumab; arm B the reverse, 1:1.

The chain is built from TRBV7-3 and TRBJ1-1; D perhaps matches TRBD1 (6 bases). The starting material was CD8+ T cells sorted from blood (inferred from file names), obtained from a patient given nivolumab and ipilimumab in sequence. The source is a human donor with melanoma. This CDR3 reads CASSSGTSGSAEAFF. CDR3 coding DNA: TGTGCCAGCAGCTCTGGGACATCGGGTAGCGCTGAAGCTTTCTTT. Using reference TRBV7-3 and TRBJ1-1 for the parts outside the CDR3, the full variable domain is GAGVSQTPSNKVTEKGKYVELRCDPISGHTALYWYRQSLGQGPEFLIYFQGTGAADDSGLPNDRFFAVRPEGSVSTLKIQRTERGDSAVYLCASSSGTSGSAEAFFGQGTRLTVV.